This T cell receptor (beta chain) was recovered during a study of cytomegalovirus exposure and HLA in healthy donors (dated by TCRdb to about 2017). For the study in its entirety: An earlier analysis of 550 to 700 of the donors reported about 290 Gb of sequence data and approximately 110 million unique TCR beta sequences from roughly 180 million T cells. Roughly 300 gigabases of sequencing data and tens of millions of unique TCR sequences were included in an early release covering roughly 700 HLA-typed donors. Among the 398 genotyped donors, 75% to 90% belonged to the genetic ancestry cluster associated with self-reported Caucasian donors. The aim of the study was to test whether cataloging public T cell receptors could identify signatures of past pathogen exposure. Using immunosequencing, the study profiled T cell repertoires from 640 or so subjects and related those repertoires to cytomegalovirus serostatus. In addition to the first cohort of around 670 subjects, a separate validation cohort of some 120 different subjects was used. To predict cytomegalovirus infection status, the study combined high-throughput TCR immunosequencing, statistical association of individual TCRs with disease status, and machine learning. To study patterns of TCR occurrence, a later analysis re-analyzed previously published TCR beta repertoires from around 660 donors and added high-resolution HLA genotyping. Rather than drawing on any new phenotypic data, the later analysis identified candidate immune exposures from TCR beta sequences and the way those sequences occurred across donors. An earlier analysis of some 600 of the donors applied high-throughput TCR beta sequencing to assess whether each TCR beta V gene segment acted as functional or pseudogenic. Alongside the repertoire data, information on donor age, sex, ethnicity and CMV serostatus was compiled. Genome-wide SNP genotypes for about three fifths of the 666 donors were used in a later genetic analysis, which treated that subset as a discovery cohort. Every discovery cohort repertoire had been produced on one sequencing platform. HLA typing included class I and class II loci at four-digit resolution. Typing coverage differed by locus: A, B, C, DRB1 and DQB1 were typed in roughly 620-640 donors, DQA1 in about 550, DPA1 in 606, and DPB1 in around 440. A handful of DR-DQ haplotypes were handled as single units for association and clustering because linkage in the cohort was strong. Among 350 to 400 genotyped donors of the cohort, an average of approximately 240,000 unique TCR beta nucleotide sequences were sequenced per donor, roughly a sixth of them non-productive.

The germline V and J ends show losses of 0 bases and 0 bases respectively, and no gene match explains 11 bases of the junction. CDR1 and CDR2 were assigned from the germline V gene as SGDLS and YYNGEE. The CDR3 has 19 amino acids, counting the end cysteine and phenylalanine. Of the read, only the CDR3 DNA is kept; its 57 bases are in frame from base 1. This clone was recorded once. Its antigen is unknown. Per-nucleotide qualities are absent, and no much larger clonotype sits a single base away. The research as a whole found: Because some donors lacked HLA typing at each locus, the association tests relied only on the typed subset. In a later analysis, TCR association rates were found to vary across HLA loci, with the most associated TCRs seen for DRB1 alleles and the fewest for HLA-C alleles. Assigning TCR associations to individual alleles was difficult when HLA alleles, especially DR and DQ, strongly co-occurred. Roughly uniform sequencing depth across donors was assumed in presence/absence analyses, although this assumption may not hold. Several of the top co-occurrence clusters appeared to be linked to parvovirus B19, influenza, CMV and Epstein-Barr virus, according to a later analysis. At a false discovery rate of 0.05, a later analysis linked under 20,000 TCR beta sequences to specific HLA alleles. In a later genetic analysis, fewer N-insertions in productive TCRs were reported among donors in an Asian-associated ancestry cluster than the approximately 670-donor mean. Correlated functional status among segregating V segments might reflect linkage disequilibrium, but an unknown experimental factor could not be ruled out. A further reported finding was that TCR beta sequences accurately predicted the HLA-A and HLA-B alleles for most subjects in the first cohort. A total of 150 to 200 TCR beta chains were listed by the study as associated with cytomegalovirus. In a later analysis, most CMV-associated TCR beta chains were found to appear HLA-restricted, with HLA associations seemingly driven largely by CMV exposure. Most TCR sequences were seen in very few donors, while some public TCRs were found in many individuals. In an earlier analysis of some 640 of the donors, most TCR beta V segments were observed in productive rearrangements about 90% or about 30% of the time, broadly matching IMGT annotations. This cohort had only TCR beta chains sequenced, and the lack of alpha or paired-chain data limited which features could be detected. An association between a missense DCLRE1C variant and V-gene and J-gene trimming of TCR beta chains was found in a later genetic analysis and replicated in an independent cohort. The earlier analysis of about 600 of the donors excluded 15 to 20 rarely observed V segments, including chromosome 9 orphons, because counts were too low. Because the 87-base-pair reads could not distinguish some IMGT-functional V segments, including TRBV6-2 and TRBV6-3, those segments were excluded. According to the authors, the approach could potentially be generalized to other disease states and immunological phenotypes. A later analysis found that HLA-associated TCR beta chains were more clonally expanded and had lower generation probabilities than equally common non-associated chains. CMV serostatus was the only immune exposure information available for the cohort. The classifier was reported to diagnose cytomegalovirus status with high specificity and sensitivity in both the original cohort and the validation cohort. A few of the identified cytomegalovirus-associated TCR beta chains were confirmed in vitro to be specific for cytomegalovirus antigens. A cluster of highly shared sequence variants was judged likely to represent a technical artifact of the sequencing pipeline.

The cohort comprised 670 or so healthy bone marrow donors. At the time of sampling, every cohort member was nominally healthy, though immune exposures that went unrecorded were likely present. The donor was CMV seronegative and was included in the group of over 300 seronegative cohort members. A peripheral blood sample was collected from each donor, and TCR beta sequencing was performed on peripheral blood mononuclear cells. Genomic DNA was extracted from the blood cell samples with the Qiagen DNeasy Blood Extraction Kit. The method was the immunoSEQ multiplex PCR assay. A mixture of 60 forward primers for TCR Vbeta segments and 13 reverse primers for TCR Jbeta segments was used in the multiplex PCR. Amplification of the CDR3 region of rearranged TCR beta genes was performed with a multiplex PCR assay on genomic DNA. The Illumina HiSeq System was used to sequence the amplified TCR beta libraries as 87-base-pair reads. On the authors' methods: A later analysis tallied 75 million to 95 million unique TCR beta chains across the 550 to 850 repertoires, and some 10 million of those chains were shared by two or more donors. Raw reads were error-corrected and collapsed into unique sequences by a nearest-neighbor algorithm in which closely related sequences were merged to remove PCR and sequencing errors. V, D and J gene segments were assigned by aligning CDR3 sequences to IMGT reference sequences. For a sequence to be retained, a match of at least six nucleotides to both a V gene segment and a J gene segment was required. Rearrangements were classified as productive when the CDR3 lacked stop codons and remained in frame with V and J, and all other rearrangements were classified as non-productive. CDR3 was defined according to IMGT convention as the region running from the second conserved V-encoded cysteine to the conserved J-encoded phenylalanine. The earlier analysis of about 500 of the donors excluded sequences that lacked an unambiguous match to a single V gene segment. In an earlier analysis of approximately 610 of the donors, V segments were called functional above 56.7% productive rearrangements and were called segregating when the between-donor standard deviation exceeded 5%. A statistical classification framework was built for diagnosing cytomegalovirus status from the catalog of TCR beta chain sequences. In a later analysis, V and J genes were assigned by comparing TCR nucleotide sequences against IMGT/GENE-DB human TR gene sequences. In a later analysis, CDR3 sequences and most-parsimonious VDJ recombination scenarios were assigned using the TCRdist pipeline. A later analysis defined each TCR beta chain by its CDR3 amino acid sequence plus V-gene family, and excluded reads lacking a unique V-gene family. To address suspected cross-contamination and a sequencing artifact, a later analysis removed a few hundred highly shared, low-generation-probability nucleotide sequences. In a later analysis, a clonal expansion index was calculated for each public chain from normalized within-repertoire ranks of inferred template counts. A later analysis computed generation probabilities with a VDJ recombination model fitted to out-of-frame rearrangements, and checked the results against IGoR. Hypergeometric tests were used in a later analysis to score TCR-TCR, TCR-HLA and TCR-CMV co-occurrence, with a repertoire-size bias correction applied to the TCR pairs. False discovery rates were estimated in a later analysis by permuting HLA or CMV assignments 20 times. In a later analysis, co-occurring TCRs were grouped with DBSCAN, and TCRdist sequence similarity was added when clustering was performed within HLA-allele-positive subsets. For co-occurrence clustering, repertoires with fewer than 30,000 or more than 120,000 public chains were excluded, along with 5 or 6 repertoires with anomalous nucleotide sharing. The clones in this table, taken by TCRdb from immuneACCESS, are in-frame only. Not every clone is retained; where verified, under half of the shortfall comes from an unresolved V gene, and the cause of the rest is unknown. That table gives V, J and clone size, and the DNA gave D and trimming. The sample profile shows about 190,000 clones; around three quarters of them were found once. Approximately 1.5% of the sample is in the top ten clones.

The clonotype originates from a woman under 30 in good health and CMV-seronegative. Sequenced sample: PBMCs. The sequence is built from TRBV9 and TRBJ2-1; 8 bases in the middle match TRBD1. The sequenced DNA is TGTGCCAGCAGCGTAGAACAGGGGGTTTTTGTTAGCTCCTACAATGAGCAGTTCTTC. This is translated as CASSVEQGVFVSSYNEQFF.